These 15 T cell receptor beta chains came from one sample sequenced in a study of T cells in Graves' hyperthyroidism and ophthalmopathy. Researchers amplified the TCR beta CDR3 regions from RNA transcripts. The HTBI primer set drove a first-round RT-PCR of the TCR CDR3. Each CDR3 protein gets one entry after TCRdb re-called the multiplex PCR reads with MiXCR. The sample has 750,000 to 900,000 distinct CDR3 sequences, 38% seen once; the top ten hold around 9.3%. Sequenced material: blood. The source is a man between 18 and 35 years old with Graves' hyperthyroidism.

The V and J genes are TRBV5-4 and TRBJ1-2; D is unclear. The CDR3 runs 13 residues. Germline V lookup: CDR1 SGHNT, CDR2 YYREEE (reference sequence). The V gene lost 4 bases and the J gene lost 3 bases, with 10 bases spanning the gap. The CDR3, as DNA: TGTGCCAGCAGCCACACCGAGGACTATGGCTACACCTTC. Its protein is CASSHTEDYGYTF.

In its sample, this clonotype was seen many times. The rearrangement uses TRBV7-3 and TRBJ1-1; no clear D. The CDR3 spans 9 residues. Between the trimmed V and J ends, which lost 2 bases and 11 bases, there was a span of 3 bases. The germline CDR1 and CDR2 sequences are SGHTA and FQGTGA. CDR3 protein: CASSLVAFF. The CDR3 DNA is TGTGCCAGCAGCTTAGTGGCTTTCTTT.

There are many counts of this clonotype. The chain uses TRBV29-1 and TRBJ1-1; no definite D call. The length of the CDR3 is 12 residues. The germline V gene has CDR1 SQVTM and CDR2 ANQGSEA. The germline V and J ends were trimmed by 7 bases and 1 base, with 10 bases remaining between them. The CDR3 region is CSAGKSNTEAFF. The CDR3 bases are TGCAGCGCGGGTAAGTCGAACACTGAAGCTTTCTTT.

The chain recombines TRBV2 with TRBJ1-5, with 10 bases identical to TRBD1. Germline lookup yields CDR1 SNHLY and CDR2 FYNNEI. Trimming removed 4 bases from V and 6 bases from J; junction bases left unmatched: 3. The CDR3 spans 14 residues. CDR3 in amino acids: CASSGDRGAQPQHF. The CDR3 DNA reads TGTGCCAGCAGTGGGGACAGGGGAGCTCAGCCCCAGCATTTT.

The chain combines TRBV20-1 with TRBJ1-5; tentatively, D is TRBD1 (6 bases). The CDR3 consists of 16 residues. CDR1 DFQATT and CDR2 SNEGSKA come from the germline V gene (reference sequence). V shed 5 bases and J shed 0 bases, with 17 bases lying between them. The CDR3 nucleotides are TGCAGTGCTGCGTCAAACAGGGACCATAGCAATCAGCCCCAGCATTTT. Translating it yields CSAASNRDHSNQPQHF.

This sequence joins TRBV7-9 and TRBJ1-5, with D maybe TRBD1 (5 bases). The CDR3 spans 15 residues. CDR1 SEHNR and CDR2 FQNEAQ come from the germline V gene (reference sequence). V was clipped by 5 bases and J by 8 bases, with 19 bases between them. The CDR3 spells CASSQVLSGGEPQHF. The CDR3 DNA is TGTGCCAGCAGCCAAGTCCTAAGTGGGGGGGAGCCCCAGCATTTT.

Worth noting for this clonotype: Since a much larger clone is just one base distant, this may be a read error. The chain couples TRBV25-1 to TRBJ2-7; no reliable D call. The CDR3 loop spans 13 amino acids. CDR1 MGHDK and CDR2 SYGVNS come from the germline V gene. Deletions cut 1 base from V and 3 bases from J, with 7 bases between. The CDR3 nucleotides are TGTGCCAGCAGTGAATCCAGATTCTACGAGCAGTACTTC. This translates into CASSESRFYEQYF.

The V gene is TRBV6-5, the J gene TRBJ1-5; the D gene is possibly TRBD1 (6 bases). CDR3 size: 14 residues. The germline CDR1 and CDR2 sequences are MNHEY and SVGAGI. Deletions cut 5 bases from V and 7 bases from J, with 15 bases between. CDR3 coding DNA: TGTGCCAGCAGTCACCAGGGGATAAGCCAGCCCCAGCATTTT. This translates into CASSHQGISQPQHF.

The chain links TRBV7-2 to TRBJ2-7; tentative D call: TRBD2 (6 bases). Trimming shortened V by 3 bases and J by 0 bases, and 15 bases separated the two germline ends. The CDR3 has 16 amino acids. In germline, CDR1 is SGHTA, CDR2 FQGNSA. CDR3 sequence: CASSFGGVGDSYEQYF. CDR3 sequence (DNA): TGTGCCAGCAGCTTCGGAGGGGTAGGGGACTCCTACGAGCAGTACTTC.

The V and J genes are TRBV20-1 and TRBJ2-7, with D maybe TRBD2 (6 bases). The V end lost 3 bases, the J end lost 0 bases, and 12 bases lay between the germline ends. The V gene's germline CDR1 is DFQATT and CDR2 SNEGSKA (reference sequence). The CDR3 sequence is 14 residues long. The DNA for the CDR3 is TGCAGTGCTAGTTTTAGCGGCGTCTCCTACGAGCAGTACTTC. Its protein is CSASFSGVSYEQYF.

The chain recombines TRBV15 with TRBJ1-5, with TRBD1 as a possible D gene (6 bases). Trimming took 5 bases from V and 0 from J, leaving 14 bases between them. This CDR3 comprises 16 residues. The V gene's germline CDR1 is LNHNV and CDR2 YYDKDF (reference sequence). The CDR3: CATSRLGGYSNQPQHF. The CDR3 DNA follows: TGTGCCACCAGCCGCCTAGGGGGGTATAGCAATCAGCCCCAGCATTTT. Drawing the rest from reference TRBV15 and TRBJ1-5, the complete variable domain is DAMVIQNPRYQVTQFGKPVTLSCSQTLNHNVMYWYQQKSSQAPKLLFHYYDKDFNNEADTPDNFQSRRPNTSFCFLDIRSPGLGDTAMYLCATSRLGGYSNQPQHFGDGTRLSIL.

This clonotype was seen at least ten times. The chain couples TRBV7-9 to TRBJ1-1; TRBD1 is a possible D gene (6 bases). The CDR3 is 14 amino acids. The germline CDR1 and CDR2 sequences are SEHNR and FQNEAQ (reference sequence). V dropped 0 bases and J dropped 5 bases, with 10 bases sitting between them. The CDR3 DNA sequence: TGTGCCAGCAGCTTAGCACAGGGTTCGACTGAAGCTTTCTTT. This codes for CASSLAQGSTEAFF.

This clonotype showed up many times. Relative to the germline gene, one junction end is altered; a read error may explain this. The CDR3 protein is CASSFSGDQETQYF. The CDR3 DNA reads TGTGCTAGCAGCTTCTCAGGGGATCAGGAGACCCAGTACTTC. The chain recombines TRBV7-7 with TRBJ2-5; a possible D gene is TRBD1 (6 bases). Germline loops: CDR1 SSHAT, CDR2 FNYEAQ (reference sequence). This CDR3 has 14 amino acids.

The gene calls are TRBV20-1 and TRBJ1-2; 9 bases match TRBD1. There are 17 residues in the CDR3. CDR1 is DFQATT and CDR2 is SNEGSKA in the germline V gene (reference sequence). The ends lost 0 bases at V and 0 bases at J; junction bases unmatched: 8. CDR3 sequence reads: CSARDNAGQGSNYGYTF. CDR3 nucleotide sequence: TGCAGTGCTAGAGACAATGCGGGACAGGGATCTAACTATGGCTACACCTTC.

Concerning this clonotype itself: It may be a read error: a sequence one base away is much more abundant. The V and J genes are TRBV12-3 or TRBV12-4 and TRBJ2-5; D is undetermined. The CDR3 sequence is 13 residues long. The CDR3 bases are TGTGCCGGCAGCCGACACACCACGGAGACCCAGTACTTC. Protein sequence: CAGSRHTTETQYF.